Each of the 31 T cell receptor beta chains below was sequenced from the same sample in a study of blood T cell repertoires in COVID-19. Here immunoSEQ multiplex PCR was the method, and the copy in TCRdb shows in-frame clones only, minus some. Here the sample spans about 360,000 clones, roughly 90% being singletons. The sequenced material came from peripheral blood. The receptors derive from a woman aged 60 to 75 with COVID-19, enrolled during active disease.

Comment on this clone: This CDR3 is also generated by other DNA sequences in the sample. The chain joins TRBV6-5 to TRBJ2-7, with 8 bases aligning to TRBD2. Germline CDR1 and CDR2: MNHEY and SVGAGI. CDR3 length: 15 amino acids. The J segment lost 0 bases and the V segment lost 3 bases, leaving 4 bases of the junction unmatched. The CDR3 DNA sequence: TGTGCCAGCAGTTATTCCGGGGGGGCCTCCTACGAGCAGTACTTC. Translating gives CASSYSGGASYEQYF.

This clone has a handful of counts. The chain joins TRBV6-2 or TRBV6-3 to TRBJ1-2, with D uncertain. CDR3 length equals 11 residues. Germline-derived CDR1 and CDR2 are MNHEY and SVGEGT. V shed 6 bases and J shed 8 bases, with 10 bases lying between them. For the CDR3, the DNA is TGTGCCAGCAGCTCCCTTAGCGGCTACACCTTC. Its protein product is CASSSLSGYTF.

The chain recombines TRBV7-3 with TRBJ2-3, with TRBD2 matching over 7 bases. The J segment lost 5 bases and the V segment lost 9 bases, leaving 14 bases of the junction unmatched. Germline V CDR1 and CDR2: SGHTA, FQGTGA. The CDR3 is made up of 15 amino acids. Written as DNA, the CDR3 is TGTGCCAGAGGGTGCGCGGGGGAAGTGGGAGATACGCAGTATTTT. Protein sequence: CARGCAGEVGDTQYF. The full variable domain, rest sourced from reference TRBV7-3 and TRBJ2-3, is GAGVSQTPSNKVTEKGKYVELRCDPISGHTALYWYRQSLGQGPEFLIYFQGTGAADDSGLPNDRFFAVRPEGSVSTLKIQRTERGDSAVYLCARGCAGEVGDTQYFGPGTRLTVL.

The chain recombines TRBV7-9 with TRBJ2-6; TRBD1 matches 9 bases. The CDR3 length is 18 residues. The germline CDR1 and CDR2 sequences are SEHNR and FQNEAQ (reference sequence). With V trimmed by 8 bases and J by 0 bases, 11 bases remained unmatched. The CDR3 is CASQISGQGNSGANVLTF. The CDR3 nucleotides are TGTGCCAGCCAAATCTCGGGACAGGGAAACTCTGGGGCCAACGTCCTGACTTTC.

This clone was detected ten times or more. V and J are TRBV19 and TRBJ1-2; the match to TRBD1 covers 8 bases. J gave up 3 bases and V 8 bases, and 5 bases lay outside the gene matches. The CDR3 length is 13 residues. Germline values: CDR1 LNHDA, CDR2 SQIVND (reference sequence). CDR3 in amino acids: CASFNRGDYGYTF. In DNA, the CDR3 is TGTGCCAGTTTCAACAGGGGGGACTATGGCTACACCTTC.

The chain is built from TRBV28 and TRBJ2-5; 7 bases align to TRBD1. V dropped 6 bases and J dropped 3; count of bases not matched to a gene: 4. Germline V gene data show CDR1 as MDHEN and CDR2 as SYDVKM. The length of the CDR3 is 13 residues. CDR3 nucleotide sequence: TGTGCCAGCAGGGAGACAGGGAAAGAGACCCAGTACTTC. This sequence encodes CASRETGKETQYF.

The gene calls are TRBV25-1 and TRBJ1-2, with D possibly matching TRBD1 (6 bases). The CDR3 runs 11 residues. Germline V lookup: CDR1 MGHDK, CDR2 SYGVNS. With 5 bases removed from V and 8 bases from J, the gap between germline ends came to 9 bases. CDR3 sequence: CASSTGYGYTF. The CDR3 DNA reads TGTGCCAGCAGTACAGGGTACGGCTACACCTTC.

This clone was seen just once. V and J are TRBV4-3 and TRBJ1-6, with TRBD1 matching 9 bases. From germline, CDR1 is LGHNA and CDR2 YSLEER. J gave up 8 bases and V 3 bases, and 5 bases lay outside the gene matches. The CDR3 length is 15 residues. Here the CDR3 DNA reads TGCGCCAGCAGCCAGGGACAGGGTGAGTATTCACCCCTCCACTTT. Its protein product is CASSQGQGEYSPLHF.

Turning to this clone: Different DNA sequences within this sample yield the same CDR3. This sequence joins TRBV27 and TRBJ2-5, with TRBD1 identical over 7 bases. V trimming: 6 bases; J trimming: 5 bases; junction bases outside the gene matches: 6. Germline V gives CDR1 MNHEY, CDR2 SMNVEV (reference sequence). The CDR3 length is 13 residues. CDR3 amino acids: CASRRTGAETQYF. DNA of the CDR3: TGTGCCAGCAGGCGTACAGGGGCGGAGACCCAGTACTTC.

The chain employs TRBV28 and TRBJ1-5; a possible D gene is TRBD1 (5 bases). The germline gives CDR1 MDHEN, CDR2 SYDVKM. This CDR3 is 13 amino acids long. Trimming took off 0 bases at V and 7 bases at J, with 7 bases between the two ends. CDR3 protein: CASSLWRGQPQHF. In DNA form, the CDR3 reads TGTGCCAGCAGTTTATGGCGGGGCCAGCCCCAGCATTTT.

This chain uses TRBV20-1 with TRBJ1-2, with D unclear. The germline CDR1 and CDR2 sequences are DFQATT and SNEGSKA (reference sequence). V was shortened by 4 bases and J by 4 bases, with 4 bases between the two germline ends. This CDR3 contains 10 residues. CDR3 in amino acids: CSATGYGYTF. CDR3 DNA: TGCAGTGCTACCGGCTATGGCTACACCTTC.

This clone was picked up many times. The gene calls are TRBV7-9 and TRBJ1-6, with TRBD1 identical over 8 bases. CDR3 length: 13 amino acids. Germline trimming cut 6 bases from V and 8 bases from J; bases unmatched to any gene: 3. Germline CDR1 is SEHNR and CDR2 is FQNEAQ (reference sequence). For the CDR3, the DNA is TGTGCCAGCAGACCGACAGGGGATTCACCCCTCCACTTT. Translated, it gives CASRPTGDSPLHF.

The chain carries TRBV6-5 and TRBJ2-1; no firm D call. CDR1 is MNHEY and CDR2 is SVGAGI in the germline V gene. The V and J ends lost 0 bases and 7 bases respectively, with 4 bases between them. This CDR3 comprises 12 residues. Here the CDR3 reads CASSYSRNEQFF. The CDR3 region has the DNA TGTGCCAGCAGTTACTCGAGAAATGAGCAGTTCTTC.

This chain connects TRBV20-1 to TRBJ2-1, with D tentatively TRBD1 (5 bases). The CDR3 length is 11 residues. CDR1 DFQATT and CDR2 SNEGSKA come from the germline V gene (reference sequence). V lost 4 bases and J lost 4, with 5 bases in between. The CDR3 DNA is TGCAGTGCTACAGGGTACAATGAGCAGTTCTTC. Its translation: CSATGYNEQFF.

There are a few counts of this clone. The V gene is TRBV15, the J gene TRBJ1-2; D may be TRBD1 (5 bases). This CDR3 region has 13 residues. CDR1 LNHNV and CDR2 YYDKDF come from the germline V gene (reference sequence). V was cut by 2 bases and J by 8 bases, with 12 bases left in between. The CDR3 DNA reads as TGTGCCACCAGCAGATGGAAAGGGGAAGGCTACACCTTC. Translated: CATSRWKGEGYTF.

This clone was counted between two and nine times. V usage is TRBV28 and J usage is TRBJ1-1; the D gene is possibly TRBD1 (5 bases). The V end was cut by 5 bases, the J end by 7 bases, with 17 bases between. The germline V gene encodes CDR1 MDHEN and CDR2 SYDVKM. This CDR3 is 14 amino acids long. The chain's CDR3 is CASSIIRDSHEAFF. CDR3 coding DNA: TGTGCCAGCAGTATCATCCGGGACTCCCATGAAGCTTTCTTT. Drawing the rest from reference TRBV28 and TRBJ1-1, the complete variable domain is DVKVTQSSRYLVKRTGEKVFLECVQDMDHENMFWYRQDPGLGLRLIYFSYDVKMKEKGDIPEGYSVSREKKERFSLILESASTNQTSMYLCASSIIRDSHEAFFGQGTRLTVV.

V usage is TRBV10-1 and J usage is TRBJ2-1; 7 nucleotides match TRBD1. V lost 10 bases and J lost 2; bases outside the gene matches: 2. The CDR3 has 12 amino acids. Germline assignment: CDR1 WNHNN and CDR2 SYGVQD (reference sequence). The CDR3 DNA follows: TGCGCCACCGGGACAGCCTACAATGAGCAGTTCTTC. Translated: CATGTAYNEQFF.

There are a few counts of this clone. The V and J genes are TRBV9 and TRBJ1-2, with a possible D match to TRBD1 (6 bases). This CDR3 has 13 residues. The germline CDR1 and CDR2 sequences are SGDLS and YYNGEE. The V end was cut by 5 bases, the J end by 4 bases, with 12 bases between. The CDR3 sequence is CASSLDSGYGYTF. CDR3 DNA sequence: TGTGCCAGCAGTTTGGACAGCGGCTATGGCTACACCTTC. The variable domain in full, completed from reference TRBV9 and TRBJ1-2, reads DSGVTQTPKHLITATGQRVTLRCSPRSGDLSVYWYQQSLDQGLQFLIQYYNGEERAKGNILERFSAQQFPDLHSELNLSSLELGDSALYFCASSLDSGYGYTFGSGTRLTVV.

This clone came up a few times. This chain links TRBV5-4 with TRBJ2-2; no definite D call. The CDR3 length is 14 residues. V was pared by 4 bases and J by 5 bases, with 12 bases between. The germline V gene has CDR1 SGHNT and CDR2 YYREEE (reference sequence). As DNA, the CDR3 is TGTGCCAGCAGCCTTAACCTAAAGACCGGGGAGCTGTTTTTT. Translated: CASSLNLKTGELFF.

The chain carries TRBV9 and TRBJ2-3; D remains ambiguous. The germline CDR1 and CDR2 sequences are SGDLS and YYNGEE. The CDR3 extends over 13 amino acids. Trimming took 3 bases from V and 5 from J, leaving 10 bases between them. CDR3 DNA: TGTGCCAGCAGCGCCTCTCGAGGAGATACGCAGTATTTT. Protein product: CASSASRGDTQYF.

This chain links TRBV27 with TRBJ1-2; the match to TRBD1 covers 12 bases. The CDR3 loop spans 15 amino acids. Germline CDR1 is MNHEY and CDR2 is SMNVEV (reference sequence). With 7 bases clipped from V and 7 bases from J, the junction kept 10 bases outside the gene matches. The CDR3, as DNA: TGTGCCAGCAAAGGATACGGGACAGGGGGCGGTGGCTACACCTTC. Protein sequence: CASKGYGTGGGGYTF.

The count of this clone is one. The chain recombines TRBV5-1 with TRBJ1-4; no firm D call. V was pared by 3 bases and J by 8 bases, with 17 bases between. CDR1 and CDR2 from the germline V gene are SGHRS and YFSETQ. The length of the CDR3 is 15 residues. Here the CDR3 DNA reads TGCGCCAGCAGCTCGGTGGCGGGTATGATGGAAAAACTGTTTTTT. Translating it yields CASSSVAGMMEKLFF. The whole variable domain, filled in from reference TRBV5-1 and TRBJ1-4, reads KAGVTQTPRYLIKTRGQQVTLSCSPISGHRSVSWYQQTPGQGLQFLFEYFSETQRNKGNFPGRFSGRQFSNSRSEMNVSTLELGDSALYLCASSSVAGMMEKLFFGSGTQLSVL.

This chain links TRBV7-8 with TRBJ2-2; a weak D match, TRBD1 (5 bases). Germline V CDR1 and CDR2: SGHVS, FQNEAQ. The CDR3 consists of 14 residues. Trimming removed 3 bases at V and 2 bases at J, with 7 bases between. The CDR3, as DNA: TGTGCCAGCAGCTTTGACAGCAACACCGGGGAGCTGTTTTTT. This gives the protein CASSFDSNTGELFF.

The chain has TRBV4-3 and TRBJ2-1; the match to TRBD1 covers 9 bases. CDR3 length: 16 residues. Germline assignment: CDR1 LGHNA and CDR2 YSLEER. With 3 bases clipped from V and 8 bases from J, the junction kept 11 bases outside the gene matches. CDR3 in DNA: TGCGCCAGCAGCCAGCCCGGGACAGGGCGTAGAGATGAGCAGTTCTTC. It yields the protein CASSQPGTGRRDEQFF.

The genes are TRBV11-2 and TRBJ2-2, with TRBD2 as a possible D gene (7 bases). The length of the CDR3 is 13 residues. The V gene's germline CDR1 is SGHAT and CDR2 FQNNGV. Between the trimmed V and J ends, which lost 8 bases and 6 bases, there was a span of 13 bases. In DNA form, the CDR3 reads TGTGCCAGCTTCGGGGGGCTCGCCGGGGAGCTGTTTTTT. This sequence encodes CASFGGLAGELFF. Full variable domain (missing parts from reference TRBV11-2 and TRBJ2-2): EAGVAQSPRYKIIEKRQSVAFWCNPISGHATLYWYQQILGQGPKLLIQFQNNGVVDDSQLPKDRFSAERLKGVDSTLKIQPAKLEDSAVYLCASFGGLAGELFFGEGSRLTVL.

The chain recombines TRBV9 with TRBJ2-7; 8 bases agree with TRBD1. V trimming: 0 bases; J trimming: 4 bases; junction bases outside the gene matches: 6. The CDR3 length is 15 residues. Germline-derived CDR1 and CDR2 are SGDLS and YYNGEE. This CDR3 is CASSVGQGARYEQYF. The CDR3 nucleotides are TGTGCCAGCAGCGTAGGCCAGGGGGCGAGATACGAGCAGTACTTC.

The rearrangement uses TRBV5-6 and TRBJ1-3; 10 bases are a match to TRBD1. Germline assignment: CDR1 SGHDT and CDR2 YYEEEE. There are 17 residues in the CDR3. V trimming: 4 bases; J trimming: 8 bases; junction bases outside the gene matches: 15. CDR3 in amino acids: CASSPRGVTGGSYTIYF. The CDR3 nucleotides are TGTGCCAGCAGCCCCCGCGGTGTGACAGGGGGCTCTTACACCATATATTTT. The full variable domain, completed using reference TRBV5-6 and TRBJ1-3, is DAGVTQSPTHLIKTRGQQVTLRCSPKSGHDTVSWYQQALGQGPQFIFQYYEEEERQRGNFPDRFSGHQFPNYSSELNVNALLLGDSALYLCASSPRGVTGGSYTIYFGEGSWLTVV.

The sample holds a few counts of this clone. The CDR3 loop is CAISDSTGTGDEQYF. DNA of the CDR3: TGTGCCATCAGTGATTCTACCGGGACAGGGGACGAGCAGTACTTC. V usage is TRBV10-3 and J usage is TRBJ2-7; 10 nucleotides match TRBD1. The CDR3 is made up of 15 amino acids. Trimming cost V 3 bases and J 5 bases; bases outside gene matches: 7. The germline V gene encodes CDR1 ENHRY and CDR2 SYGVKD.

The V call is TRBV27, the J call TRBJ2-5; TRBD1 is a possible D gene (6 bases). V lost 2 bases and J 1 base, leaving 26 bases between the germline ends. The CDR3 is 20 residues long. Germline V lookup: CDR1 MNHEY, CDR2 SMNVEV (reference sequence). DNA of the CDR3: TGTGCCAGCAGTTTAGATAGCTTCCCCCATAACAGGGAGCCCCAAGAGACCCAGTACTTC. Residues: CASSLDSFPHNREPQETQYF.

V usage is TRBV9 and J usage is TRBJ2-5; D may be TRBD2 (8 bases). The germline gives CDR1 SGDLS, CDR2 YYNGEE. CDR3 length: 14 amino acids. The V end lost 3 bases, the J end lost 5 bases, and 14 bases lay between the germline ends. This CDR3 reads CASSAGGGWETQYF. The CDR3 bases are TGTGCCAGCAGCGCGGGAGGGGGCTGGGAGACCCAGTACTTC.

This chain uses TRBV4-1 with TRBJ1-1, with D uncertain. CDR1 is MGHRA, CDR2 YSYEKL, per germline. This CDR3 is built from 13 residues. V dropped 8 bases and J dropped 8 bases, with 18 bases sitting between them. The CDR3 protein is CASVPEWSGEAFF. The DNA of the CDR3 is TGCGCCAGCGTGCCCGAATGGTCGGGAGAAGCTTTCTTT.